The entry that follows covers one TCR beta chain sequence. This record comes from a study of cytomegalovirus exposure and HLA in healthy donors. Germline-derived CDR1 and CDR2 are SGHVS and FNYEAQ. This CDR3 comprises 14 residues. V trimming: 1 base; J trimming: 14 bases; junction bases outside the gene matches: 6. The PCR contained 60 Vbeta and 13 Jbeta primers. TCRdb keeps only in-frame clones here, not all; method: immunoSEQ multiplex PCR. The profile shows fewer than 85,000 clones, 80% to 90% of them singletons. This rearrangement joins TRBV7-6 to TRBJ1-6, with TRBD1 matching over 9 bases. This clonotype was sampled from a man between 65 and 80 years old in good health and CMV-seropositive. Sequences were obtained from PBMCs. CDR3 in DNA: TGTGCCAGCAGCTTAGGGGGACAGGGTAAGGCCCTCCACTTT. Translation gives CASSLGGQGKALHF.